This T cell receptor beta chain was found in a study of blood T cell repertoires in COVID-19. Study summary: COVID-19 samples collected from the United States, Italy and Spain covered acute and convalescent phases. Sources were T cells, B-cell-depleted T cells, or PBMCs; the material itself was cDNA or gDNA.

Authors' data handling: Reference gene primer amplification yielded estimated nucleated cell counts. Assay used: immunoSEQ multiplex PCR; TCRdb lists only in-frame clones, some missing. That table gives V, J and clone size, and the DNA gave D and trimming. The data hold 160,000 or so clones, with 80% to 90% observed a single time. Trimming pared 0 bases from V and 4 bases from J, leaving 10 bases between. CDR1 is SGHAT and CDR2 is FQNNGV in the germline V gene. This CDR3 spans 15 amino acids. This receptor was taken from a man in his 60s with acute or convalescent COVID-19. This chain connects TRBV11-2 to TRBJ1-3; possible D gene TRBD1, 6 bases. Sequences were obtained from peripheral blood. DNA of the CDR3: TGTGCCAGCAGCTTAGAGGGGGCTTGGGGAAACACCATATATTTT. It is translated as CASSLEGAWGNTIYF.